Described below is a single T cell receptor (beta chain) sequence and its context. The target antigen is unknown. The CDR3 covers 14 residues. The V end lost 1 base, the J end lost 0 bases, and 7 bases lay between the germline ends. The V gene's germline CDR1 is SGHRS and CDR2 YFSETQ. This sample was included in a study of T cell repertoires in cytomegalovirus infection. Study in general: Indications of both CMV infection and matching HLA type were provided by public TCR beta signatures. Study results and limitations: Cumulative frequency (of public TCR beta family members) identified carriers of CMV plus the relevant HLA. The ex vivo response showed dominance by HLA-C-restricted CMV-specific TCR beta clonotypes.

Each CDR3 protein gets one entry after TCRdb re-called the reads with MiXCR. The table lists about 890,000 distinct CDR3 sequences, roughly 30% of them singletons. The chain joins TRBV5-1 to TRBJ1-1, with D hard to call. Source: cultured CD8+ T cells from PBMCs, taken from culture after CMV antigen stimulation. The source is a human donor in good health (CMV status not recorded). Some clones in this sample may be carry-over from other donors' samples. In DNA form, the CDR3 reads TGCGCCAGCAGCTTGAACACCATGAACACTGAAGCTTTCTTT. It codes for CASSLNTMNTEAFF. The full variable domain, in which reference TRBV5-1 and TRBJ1-1 provide the parts outside the CDR3, is KAGVTQTPRYLIKTRGQQVTLSCSPISGHRSVSWYQQTPGQGLQFLFEYFSETQRNKGNFPGRFSGRQFSNSRSEMNVSTLELGDSALYLCASSLNTMNTEAFFGQGTRLTVV.